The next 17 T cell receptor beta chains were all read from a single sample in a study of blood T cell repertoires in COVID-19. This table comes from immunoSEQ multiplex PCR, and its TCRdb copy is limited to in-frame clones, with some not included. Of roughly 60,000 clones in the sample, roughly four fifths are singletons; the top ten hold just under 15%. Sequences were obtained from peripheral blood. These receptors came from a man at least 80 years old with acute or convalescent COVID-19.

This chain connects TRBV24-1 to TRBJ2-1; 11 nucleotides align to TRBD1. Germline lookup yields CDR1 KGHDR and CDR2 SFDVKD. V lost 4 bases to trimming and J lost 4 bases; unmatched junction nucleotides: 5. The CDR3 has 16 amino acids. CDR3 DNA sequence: TGTGCCACCAGTGACAATGGACAGGGGGCTTACAATGAGCAGTTCTTC. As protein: CATSDNGQGAYNEQFF.

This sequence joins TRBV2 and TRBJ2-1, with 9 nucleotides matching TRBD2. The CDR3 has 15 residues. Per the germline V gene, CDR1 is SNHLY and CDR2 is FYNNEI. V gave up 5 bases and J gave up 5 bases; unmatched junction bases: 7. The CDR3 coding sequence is TGTGCCAGCAGTCCAACTAGCGGGTCCCACAATGAGCAGTTCTTC. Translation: CASSPTSGSHNEQFF. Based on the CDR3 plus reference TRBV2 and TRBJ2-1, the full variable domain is EPEVTQTPSHQVTQMGQEVILRCVPISNHLYFYWYRQILGQKVEFLVSFYNNEISEKSEIFDDQFSVERPDGSNFTLKIRSTKLEDSAMYFCASSPTSGSHNEQFFGPGTRLTVL.

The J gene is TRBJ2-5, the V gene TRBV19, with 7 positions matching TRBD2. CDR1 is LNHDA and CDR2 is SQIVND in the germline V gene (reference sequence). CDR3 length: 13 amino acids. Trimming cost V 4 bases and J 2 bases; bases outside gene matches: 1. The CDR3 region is CASSRTRQETQYF. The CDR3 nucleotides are TGTGCCAGTAGTAGGACTAGACAAGAGACCCAGTACTTC.

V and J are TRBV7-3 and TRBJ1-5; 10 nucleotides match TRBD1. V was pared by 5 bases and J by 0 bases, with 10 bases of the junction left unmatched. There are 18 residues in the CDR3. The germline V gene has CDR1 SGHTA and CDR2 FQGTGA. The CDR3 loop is CASSRGQGVSYSNQPQHF. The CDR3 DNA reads TGTGCCAGCAGCCGAGGACAGGGGGTGAGTTATAGCAATCAGCCCCAGCATTTT.

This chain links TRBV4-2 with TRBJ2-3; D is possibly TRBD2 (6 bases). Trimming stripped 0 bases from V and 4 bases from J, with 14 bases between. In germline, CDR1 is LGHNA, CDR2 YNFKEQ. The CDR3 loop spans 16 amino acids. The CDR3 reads CASSQDPTSLADTQYF. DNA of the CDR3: TGTGCCAGCAGCCAAGATCCTACTAGCCTGGCAGATACGCAGTATTTT.

The DNA for the CDR3 is TGTGCCAGCAGTTTTGGGACTAGTAGCTACAATGAGCAGTTCTTC. It specifies CASSFGTSSYNEQFF. V usage is TRBV2 and J usage is TRBJ2-1; 8 bases line up with TRBD2. V shed 5 bases, J shed 3 bases, and the junction held 6 bases outside the gene matches. Looked up from germline, CDR1 is SNHLY and CDR2 is FYNNEI. CDR3 length: 15 residues.

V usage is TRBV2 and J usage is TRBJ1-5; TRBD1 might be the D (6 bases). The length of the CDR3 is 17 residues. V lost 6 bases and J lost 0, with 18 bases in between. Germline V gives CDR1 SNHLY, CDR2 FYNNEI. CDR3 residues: CASRRDKGEHSNQPQHF. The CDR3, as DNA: TGTGCCAGCAGACGGGACAAAGGAGAACATAGCAATCAGCCCCAGCATTTT.

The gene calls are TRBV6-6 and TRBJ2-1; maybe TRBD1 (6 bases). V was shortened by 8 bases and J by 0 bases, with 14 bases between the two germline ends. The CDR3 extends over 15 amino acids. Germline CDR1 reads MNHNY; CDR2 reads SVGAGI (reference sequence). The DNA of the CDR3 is TGTGCCAGCTCCGGTCAGGGGAGCTCCTACAATGAGCAGTTCTTC. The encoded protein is CASSGQGSSYNEQFF.

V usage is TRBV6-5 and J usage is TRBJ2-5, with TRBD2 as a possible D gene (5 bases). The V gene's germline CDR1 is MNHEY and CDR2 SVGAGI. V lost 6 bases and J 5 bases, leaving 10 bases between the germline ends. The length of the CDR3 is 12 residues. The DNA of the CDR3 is TGTGCCAGCAGGCCTAGCAGGGAGACCCAGTACTTC. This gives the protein CASRPSRETQYF.

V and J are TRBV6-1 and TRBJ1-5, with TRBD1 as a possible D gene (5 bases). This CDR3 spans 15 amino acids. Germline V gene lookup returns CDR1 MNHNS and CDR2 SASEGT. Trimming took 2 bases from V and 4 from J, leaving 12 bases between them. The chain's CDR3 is CASSEKGGGNQPQHF. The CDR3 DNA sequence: TGTGCCAGCAGTGAAAAGGGCGGGGGGAATCAGCCCCAGCATTTT.

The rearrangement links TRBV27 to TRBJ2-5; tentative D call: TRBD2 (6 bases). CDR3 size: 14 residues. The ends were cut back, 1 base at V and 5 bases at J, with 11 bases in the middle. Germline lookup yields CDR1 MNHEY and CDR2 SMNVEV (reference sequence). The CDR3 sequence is CASSLYAGRETQYF. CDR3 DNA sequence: TGTGCCAGCAGTTTATATGCAGGGAGGGAGACCCAGTACTTC.

CDR3 DNA sequence: TGTGCCAGCAGCGGGACTAAGAACACTGAAGCTTTCTTT. It is translated as CASSGTKNTEAFF. The J gene is TRBJ1-1, the V gene TRBV4-2; perhaps TRBD1 as D (5 bases). CDR3 length equals 13 residues. Germline V gene lookup returns CDR1 LGHNA and CDR2 YNFKEQ. The V end lost 5 bases, the J end lost 1 base, and 8 bases lay between the germline ends.

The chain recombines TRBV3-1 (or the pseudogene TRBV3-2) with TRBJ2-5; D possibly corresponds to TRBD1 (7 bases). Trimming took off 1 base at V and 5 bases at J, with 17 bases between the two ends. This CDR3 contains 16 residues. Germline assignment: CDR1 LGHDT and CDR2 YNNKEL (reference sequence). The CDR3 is CASSQAGRGDSETQYF. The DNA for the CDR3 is TGTGCCAGCAGCCAAGCGGGCAGGGGGGATTCGGAGACCCAGTACTTC.

CDR3 loop: CSGSEQGFGYTF. The CDR3 nucleotides read TGCAGTGGCAGTGAACAGGGTTTCGGCTACACCTTC. V usage is TRBV20-1 and J usage is TRBJ1-2; tentative D call: TRBD1 (6 bases). The CDR3 runs to 12 residues. V was clipped by 7 bases and J by 8 bases, with 17 bases between them. Germline CDR1 is DFQATT and CDR2 is SNEGSKA (reference sequence).

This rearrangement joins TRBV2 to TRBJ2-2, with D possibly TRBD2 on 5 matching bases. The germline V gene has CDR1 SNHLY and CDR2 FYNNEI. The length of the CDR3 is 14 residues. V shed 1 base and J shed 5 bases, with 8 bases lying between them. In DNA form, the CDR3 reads TGTGCCAGCAGTGAAGGAGGGCAGACCGGGGAGCTGTTTTTT. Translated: CASSEGGQTGELFF.

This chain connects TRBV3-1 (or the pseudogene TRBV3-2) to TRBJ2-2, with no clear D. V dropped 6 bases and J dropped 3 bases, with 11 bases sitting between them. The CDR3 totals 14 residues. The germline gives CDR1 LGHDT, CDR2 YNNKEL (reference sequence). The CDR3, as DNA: TGTGCCAGCAGTGTGGTCCGGGACACCGGGGAGCTGTTTTTT. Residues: CASSVVRDTGELFF.

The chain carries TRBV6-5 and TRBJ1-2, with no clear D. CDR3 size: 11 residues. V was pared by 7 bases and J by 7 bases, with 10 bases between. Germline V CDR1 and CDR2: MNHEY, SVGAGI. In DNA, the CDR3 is TGTGCCAGCAAGAGAGGCGGTGGCTACACCTTC. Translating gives CASKRGGGYTF.